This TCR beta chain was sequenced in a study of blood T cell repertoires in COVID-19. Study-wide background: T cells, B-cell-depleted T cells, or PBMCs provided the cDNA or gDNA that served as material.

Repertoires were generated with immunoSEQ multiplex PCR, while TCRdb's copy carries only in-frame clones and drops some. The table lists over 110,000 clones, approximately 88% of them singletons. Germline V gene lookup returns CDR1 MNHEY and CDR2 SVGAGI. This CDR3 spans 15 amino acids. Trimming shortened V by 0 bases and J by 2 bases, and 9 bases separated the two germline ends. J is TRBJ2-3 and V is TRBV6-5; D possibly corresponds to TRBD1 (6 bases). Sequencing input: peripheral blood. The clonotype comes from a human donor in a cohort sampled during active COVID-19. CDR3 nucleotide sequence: TGTGCCAGCAGTTACTCTCCAGGGGCCACAGATACGCAGTATTTT. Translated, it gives CASSYSPGATDTQYF.